The clone carrying this T cell receptor (beta chain) has more than one count but fewer than ten. Its antigen is unknown. The source of the sample is a study of shared clonotypes between healthy human individuals. Looking at the study overall: Three CD4 naive, three CD4 memory, two CD8 naive and one CD8 memory plate were used per donor. Study observations and caveats: Larger estimated richness was generally recorded for naive subsets relative to memory subsets. The generation probabilities recorded for non-shared clonotypes fell below those of clonotypes shared by all four donors.

Germline V CDR1 and CDR2: SGHTS, YDEGEE. V trimming: 0 bases; J trimming: 1 base; junction bases outside the gene matches: 3. This CDR3 spans 16 amino acids. For every subset, genomic DNA was evenly distributed across several immunoSEQ plates. Data came from immunoSEQ multiplex PCR; TCRdb stores just in-frame clones and leaves some out. The sample shows 1 million to 1.2 million clones, around 77% of them seen only once. This clonotype originated in a man aged 18 to 29 in good health. Some clones in this sample may be carry-over from other donors' samples. Input material: memory CD4+ T cells from PBMCs. The subset here: CD45RA-negative fraction. The chain joins TRBV5-8 to TRBJ2-5; TRBD2 matches at 10 bases. The CDR3 region has the DNA TGTGCCAGCAGCTTGGGGGCTAGCGGGAGCCAAGAGACCCAGTACTTC. Its translation: CASSLGASGSQETQYF.